This TCR beta chain was sequenced in a study of neurological immune-mediated disorders. Regarding the study as a whole: Falling below healthy controls, multiple sclerosis showed the least TCR clonal expansion, while HTLV-1-associated myelopathy showed the most.

The unsorted libraries were generated from a total of 2 million PBMCs, which had been stored in RNAlater at -80 C. Many counts were recorded for this clonotype. The antigen is undetermined. The authors produced cDNA by 5'RACE using 10-nucleotide random UMIs. TCRdb itself ran the 5' RACE reads through MiXCR, one entry per CDR3 protein. In the table there are 50,000 to 75,000 distinct CDR3 sequences, about 13% of which are singletons. Trimming took 4 bases from V and 0 from J; bases not matched to a gene: 6. Germline-derived CDR1 and CDR2 are LGHNA and YNFKEQ. The CDR3 loop spans 16 amino acids. This chain connects TRBV4-2 to TRBJ2-1; the match to TRBD2 covers 7 bases. The receptor's source is a woman in her fifties or sixties with HTLV-1-associated myelopathy (HAM/TSP). The sample consisted of PBMCs. This CDR3 is CASSPQGGSSYNEQFF. As DNA, the CDR3 is TGTGCCAGCAGCCCTCAGGGCGGGAGCTCCTACAATGAGCAGTTCTTC.